These 16 T cell receptor beta chains were all obtained from the same sample, sequenced in a study of blood T cell repertoires in COVID-19. Libraries were prepared by immunoSEQ multiplex PCR; TCRdb keeps only in-frame clonotypes and omits some of them. The sample shows just over 250,000 clones, around 86% of them seen only once. The material sequenced was peripheral blood. Receptors originate from a middle-aged man who had recovered from COVID-19.

The V gene is TRBV7-2, the J gene TRBJ2-3, with D unresolved. The V gene's germline CDR1 is SGHTA and CDR2 FQGNSA. This CDR3 has 13 residues. V lost 3 bases and J lost 1, with 5 bases in between. The CDR3 sequence is CASSFEGTDTQYF. In nucleotides, the CDR3 is TGTGCCAGCAGCTTCGAGGGCACAGATACGCAGTATTTT. Together with reference TRBV7-2 and TRBJ2-3, the CDR3 gives the full variable domain: GAGVSQSPSNKVTEKGKDVELRCDPISGHTALYWYRQSLGQGLEFLIYFQGNSAPDKSGLPSDRFSAERTGGSVSTLTIQRTQQEDSAVYLCASSFEGTDTQYFGPGTRLTVL.

This chain joins TRBV27 and TRBJ2-3; a weak D match, TRBD2 (5 bases). The CDR3 has 12 amino acids. Germline V gives CDR1 MNHEY, CDR2 SMNVEV (reference sequence). Trimming removed 7 bases from V and 5 bases from J, with 10 bases in between. The CDR3 loop is CASMRAKDTQYF. The DNA of the CDR3 is TGTGCCAGCATGAGGGCAAAAGATACGCAGTATTTT.

The chain is built from TRBV18 and TRBJ2-7; D remains unclear. CDR1 and CDR2 (germline): KGHSH, LQKENI. The CDR3 is made up of 14 amino acids. The V end lost 2 bases, the J end lost 2 bases, and 10 bases lay between the germline ends. In DNA form, the CDR3 reads TGTGCCAGCTCACCAATAAGCCTGACCTACGAGCAGTACTTC. Residues: CASSPISLTYEQYF.

V gene TRBV6-5 combines with J gene TRBJ2-7, with 11 bases identical to TRBD2. V was pared by 0 bases and J by 4 bases, with 5 bases of the junction left unmatched. The CDR3 covers 16 residues. Germline-derived CDR1 and CDR2 are MNHEY and SVGAGI. The CDR3 bases are TGTGCCAGCAGTTACTCGGGACTAGCGGAGCTTTACGAGCAGTACTTC. Its translation: CASSYSGLAELYEQYF.

In its sample, this clone was seen once. The rearrangement joins TRBV20-1 to TRBJ1-5; D call uncertain. CDR3 length equals 14 residues. Germline CDR1 and CDR2: DFQATT and SNEGSKA (reference sequence). The germline V and J ends were trimmed by 3 bases and 1 base, with 10 bases remaining between them. The chain's CDR3 is CSASRQASNQPQHF. CDR3 coding DNA: TGCAGTGCTAGTCGGCAGGCCAGCAATCAGCCCCAGCATTTT.

V is TRBV7-8 and J is TRBJ2-7; 10 bases match TRBD1. The germline V gene has CDR1 SGHVS and CDR2 FQNEAQ. This CDR3 contains 14 residues. The J segment lost 4 bases and the V segment lost 4 bases, leaving 4 bases of the junction unmatched. CDR3 sequence reads: CASSSGTGVYEQYF. CDR3 nucleotides: TGTGCCAGCAGCTCCGGGACAGGGGTTTACGAGCAGTACTTC.

This clone was observed a few times. V usage is TRBV19 and J usage is TRBJ2-7; possible D gene TRBD2, 6 bases. Trimming took off 4 bases at V and 3 bases at J, with 13 bases between the two ends. CDR3 length: 14 residues. CDR1 is LNHDA and CDR2 is SQIVND in the germline V gene (reference sequence). The CDR3 DNA reads as TGTGCCAGTAGTACGGTTCGGGGGAACTACGAGCAGTACTTC. Translating gives CASSTVRGNYEQYF.

This chain uses TRBV10-3 with TRBJ1-2; 10 bases map to TRBD1. The V segment lost 10 bases and the J segment 6 bases; nucleotides outside the gene matches: 14. The germline V gene has CDR1 ENHRY and CDR2 SYGVKD. The CDR3 has 15 amino acids. CDR3 sequence: CATPQTGGARDGYTF. CDR3 bases: TGTGCCACCCCTCAGACAGGGGGCGCCCGGGATGGCTACACCTTC.

The chain combines TRBV7-8 with TRBJ2-7, with 8 positions matching TRBD1. Trimming removed 4 bases from V and 6 bases from J; junction bases left unmatched: 8. This CDR3 spans 14 amino acids. Germline CDR1 SGHVS, CDR2 FQNEAQ. The DNA of the CDR3 is TGTGCCAGCAGCTCGAGCAGGACAGGGAGCGAGCAGTACTTC. Protein sequence: CASSSSRTGSEQYF. Complete variable domain (other parts from reference TRBV7-8 and TRBJ2-7): GAGVSQSPRYKVAKRGQDVALRCDPISGHVSLFWYQQALGQGPEFLTYFQNEAQLDKSGLPSDRFFAERPEGSVSTLKIQRTQQEDSAVYLCASSSSRTGSEQYFGPGTRLTVT.

J is TRBJ1-2 and V is TRBV9, with D maybe TRBD1 (6 bases). The CDR3 length is 17 residues. V was pared by 0 bases and J by 4 bases, with 19 bases between. Germline lookup yields CDR1 SGDLS and CDR2 YYNGEE. CDR3 in amino acids: CASSVAMDSLPSYGYTF. CDR3 sequence (DNA): TGTGCCAGCAGCGTAGCTATGGACAGCCTTCCCAGCTATGGCTACACCTTC.

The chain uses TRBV12-3 or TRBV12-4 and TRBJ1-2; the D gene is possibly TRBD1 (5 bases). This CDR3 has 13 residues. Deletions cut 3 bases from V and 8 bases from J, with 13 bases between. The DNA of the CDR3 is TGTGCCAGCAGTTTTGTCAGGGTGGAAGGCTACACCTTC. This codes for CASSFVRVEGYTF.

The chain links TRBV2 to TRBJ1-6; 7 bases agree with TRBD1. The CDR3 length is 13 residues. Trimming cost V 6 bases and J 8 bases; bases outside gene matches: 4. The V gene's germline CDR1 is SNHLY and CDR2 FYNNEI. The CDR3 sequence: CASRQGDDSPLHF. The DNA for the CDR3 is TGTGCCAGCAGGCAGGGGGATGATTCACCCCTCCACTTT.

In DNA, the CDR3 is TGTGCCACCAGCAGAGACAGGACTAACTATGGCTACACCTTC. Residues: CATSRDRTNYGYTF. The rearrangement joins TRBV15 to TRBJ1-2; D is ambiguous. CDR1 is LNHNV, CDR2 YYDKDF, per germline (reference sequence). V was trimmed by 0 bases and J by 0 bases, leaving 5 bases between them. CDR3 length: 14 amino acids.

The chain employs TRBV4-1 and TRBJ1-2, with D uncertain. The CDR3 extends over 14 amino acids. Germline V CDR1 and CDR2: MGHRA, YSYEKL. V lost 0 bases, J lost 4 bases, and 9 bases lay in between. CDR3 sequence reads: CASSQDGGFYGYTF. In DNA form, the CDR3 reads TGCGCCAGCAGCCAAGATGGAGGGTTCTATGGCTACACCTTC.

J is TRBJ2-4 and V is TRBV5-1, with D maybe TRBD2 (5 bases). The germline CDR1 and CDR2 sequences are SGHRS and YFSETQ. V gave up 1 base and J gave up 9 bases, with 14 bases separating them. The CDR3 has 14 amino acids. Here the CDR3 DNA reads TGCGCCAGCAGCTTGCAGCCCGGAGGTAGCATTCAGTACTTC. Translating gives CASSLQPGGSIQYF.

V and J are TRBV18 and TRBJ2-7; 13 nucleotides agree with TRBD2. Trimming at V came to 3 bases and at J to 2 bases, leaving 4 bases not matched to a gene. The V gene's germline CDR1 is KGHSH and CDR2 LQKENI. This CDR3 has 16 amino acids. This CDR3 is CASSPTTSGGPYEQYF. DNA for the CDR3: TGTGCCAGCTCACCGACGACTAGCGGGGGGCCCTACGAGCAGTACTTC.